This TCR beta chain was recorded in a study of blood T cell repertoires in COVID-19. Germline CDR1 PRHDT, CDR2 FYEKMQ (reference sequence). The V end lost 2 bases, the J end lost 8 bases, and 6 bases lay between the germline ends. This CDR3 has 11 residues. The method was immunoSEQ multiplex PCR; TCRdb's version includes in-frame clones alone and lacks a portion of them. Of 250,000 to 300,000 clones in the sample, 84% are singletons; the top ten hold 4.1%. This chain joins TRBV13 and TRBJ1-1; a weak D match, TRBD1 (5 bases). The sequence was collected from a man aged 25-45 years with acute COVID-19. Sequencing input: PBMCs or T cells enriched from blood (not recorded which). The CDR3 DNA sequence: TGTGCCAGCAGCTTATGGGGCGAAGCTTTCTTT. Encoded protein: CASSLWGEAFF.